One and the same sample provided the 26 T cell receptor beta chains below, sequenced in a study of cytomegalovirus exposure and HLA in healthy donors. Method: immunoSEQ multiplex PCR; TCRdb's copy keeps in-frame clones and lacks some. The sample holds approximately 160,000 clones, less than 95% seen once. What was sequenced was PBMCs. The source is a woman between 18 and 29 years old in good health and CMV-seropositive.

This rearrangement joins TRBV4-1 to TRBJ1-5, with D uncertain. V lost 0 bases to trimming and J lost 1 base, with 10 bases between them. Germline values: CDR1 MGHRA, CDR2 YSYEKL. The CDR3 covers 16 residues. The CDR3 loop reads CASSQDSTPSNQPQHF. The CDR3 nucleotides are TGCGCCAGCAGCCAAGATAGTACTCCGAGCAATCAGCCCCAGCATTTT.

The chain uses TRBV9 and TRBJ2-7; 13 bases are a match to TRBD2. Germline lookup yields CDR1 SGDLS and CDR2 YYNGEE. The length of the CDR3 is 16 residues. The V gene end was trimmed by 3 bases and the J gene end by 7 bases; junction bases not matched to a gene: 10. CDR3 sequence: CASSASGLAGVKEQYF. CDR3 nucleotides: TGTGCCAGCAGCGCCAGTGGACTAGCGGGAGTAAAAGAGCAGTACTTC. Complete variable domain (other parts from reference TRBV9 and TRBJ2-7): DSGVTQTPKHLITATGQRVTLRCSPRSGDLSVYWYQQSLDQGLQFLIQYYNGEERAKGNILERFSAQQFPDLHSELNLSSLELGDSALYFCASSASGLAGVKEQYFGPGTRLTVT.

J is TRBJ1-4 and V is TRBV13, with 10 nucleotides matching TRBD1. The CDR3 contains 17 residues. Germline V gene data show CDR1 as PRHDT and CDR2 as FYEKMQ (reference sequence). The ends lost 0 bases at V and 8 bases at J; junction bases unmatched: 9. CDR3 nucleotide sequence: TGTGCCAGCAGCTTAGGCCCTGAAGGACAGGGGGGCGAAAAACTGTTTTTT. Translation gives CASSLGPEGQGGEKLFF.

V usage is TRBV7-2 and J usage is TRBJ2-3; perhaps TRBD2 as D (6 bases). CDR1 is SGHTA, CDR2 FQGNSA, per germline. The CDR3 extends over 18 amino acids. Trimming stripped 5 bases from V and 2 bases from J, with 23 bases between. Here the CDR3 DNA reads TGTGCCAGCAGCCCCGACCACGTGGTAGCGGTCTCCACAGATACGCAGTATTTT. Amino acids: CASSPDHVVAVSTDTQYF.

Worth noting for this clone: The same CDR3 also results from other DNA sequences found in this sample. This sequence joins TRBV7-2 and TRBJ2-5; the match to TRBD2 covers 11 bases. The V gene end was trimmed by 1 base and the J gene end by 5 bases; junction bases not matched to a gene: 6. The CDR3 has 16 residues. Germline values: CDR1 SGHTA, CDR2 FQGNSA. The CDR3, as DNA: TGTGCCAGCAGCTTAGGCCTAGCGGGGGGCCGGGAGACCCAGTACTTC. Translating gives CASSLGLAGGRETQYF.

The rearrangement links TRBV7-2 to TRBJ2-3; 13 bases line up with TRBD2. The CDR3 is 15 residues long. CDR1 is SGHTA, CDR2 FQGNSA, per germline. V was clipped by 3 bases and J by 3 bases; unmatched bases: 0. The CDR3 nucleotides read TGTGCCAGCAGCTTGACTAGCGGGAGGACAGATACGCAGTATTTT. Its translation is CASSLTSGRTDTQYF.

The chain combines TRBV6-5 with TRBJ1-1; no clear D. The CDR3 spans 15 residues. Germline CDR1 and CDR2: MNHEY and SVGAGI. Trimming stripped 4 bases from V and 0 bases from J, with 12 bases between. The CDR3 DNA follows: TGTGCCAGCAGTTTCCTGGAGACTTTGAACACTGAAGCTTTCTTT. Translated: CASSFLETLNTEAFF.

The V gene is TRBV7-6, the J gene TRBJ2-3; the D is unclear. Germline assignment: CDR1 SGHVS and CDR2 FNYEAQ. The CDR3 loop spans 15 amino acids. V was cut by 2 bases and J by 0 bases, with 9 bases left in between. As DNA, the CDR3 is TGTGCCAGCAGCTTAATAGAATCTAGCACAGATACGCAGTATTTT. This sequence encodes CASSLIESSTDTQYF. Based on the CDR3 plus reference TRBV7-6 and TRBJ2-3, the full variable domain is GAGVSQSPRYKVTKRGQDVALRCDPISGHVSLYWYRQALGQGPEFLTYFNYEAQQDKSGLPNDRFSAERPEGSISTLTIQRTEQRDSAMYRCASSLIESSTDTQYFGPGTRLTVL.

The genes are TRBV5-1 and TRBJ2-7; the D is unclear. V lost 2 bases and J lost 2, with 8 bases in between. The CDR3 extends over 13 amino acids. Germline-derived CDR1 and CDR2 are SGHRS and YFSETQ. The CDR3 DNA reads as TGCGCCAGCAGCTTTGTCCCAGCCTACGAGCAGTACTTC. Translated, it gives CASSFVPAYEQYF.

V usage is TRBV19 and J usage is TRBJ2-7, with 9 positions matching TRBD1. The CDR3 loop spans 15 amino acids. The V gene's germline CDR1 is LNHDA and CDR2 SQIVND (reference sequence). The junction had 7 bases not matched to a gene; V was cut back by 6 bases and J by 1 base. The CDR3 DNA reads as TGTGCCAGTAGGCTTTCGGACAGGGGATCCTACGAGCAGTACTTC. It codes for CASRLSDRGSYEQYF.

This clone occurred once. The chain joins TRBV4-1 to TRBJ2-5; 9 nucleotides agree with TRBD1. This CDR3 has 17 amino acids. CDR1 MGHRA and CDR2 YSYEKL come from the germline V gene. V lost 0 bases, J lost 2 bases, and 7 bases stayed unmatched. CDR3 protein: CASSQERRGTGQETQYF. The CDR3 DNA is TGCGCCAGCAGCCAAGAGAGGAGGGGGACAGGGCAAGAGACCCAGTACTTC.

This rearrangement joins TRBV5-6 to TRBJ2-3; 8 nucleotides agree with TRBD2. Unmatched junction bases numbered 0, after V lost 3 bases and J lost 0 bases. Germline V CDR1 and CDR2: SGHDT, YYEEEE. This CDR3 contains 14 residues. The CDR3 sequence is CASSSSGSTDTQYF. CDR3 sequence (DNA): TGTGCCAGCAGCTCTAGCGGGAGCACAGATACGCAGTATTTT.

The chain uses TRBV5-4 and TRBJ2-1, with 9 bases matching TRBD2. CDR1 and CDR2 (germline): SGHNT, YYREEE (reference sequence). The CDR3 has 16 residues. The junction had 12 bases not matched to a gene; V was cut back by 4 bases and J by 7 bases. This CDR3 is CASSASGTPLDNEQFF. The DNA of the CDR3 is TGTGCCAGCAGCGCTAGCGGGACACCCCTCGATAATGAGCAGTTCTTC.

The rearrangement links TRBV14 to TRBJ2-1; 10 nucleotides line up with TRBD2. CDR1 and CDR2 from the germline V gene are SGHDN and FVKESK. Losses at the gene ends were 4 bases for V and 2 bases for J; bases not matched to a gene: 5. The CDR3 contains 16 residues. CDR3 residues: CASSLLAGVTYNEQFF. In DNA form, the CDR3 reads TGTGCCAGCAGCCTCCTAGCGGGAGTAACCTACAATGAGCAGTTCTTC.

The CDR3 DNA reads TGCGCCAGCAGTCAATCACCCGGACAGGGCCCCTACGAGCAGTACTTC. Amino acids: CASSQSPGQGPYEQYF. J is TRBJ2-7 and V is TRBV23-1, with 8 bases lining up with TRBD1. TRBV23-1 is designated an ORF whose function remains uncertain. The CDR3 loop spans 16 amino acids. Losses at the gene ends were 0 bases for V and 2 bases for J; bases not matched to a gene: 6.

The chain couples TRBV10-3 to TRBJ2-7; D may be TRBD1 (5 bases). Trimming shortened V by 3 bases and J by 5 bases, and 14 bases separated the two germline ends. In germline, CDR1 is ENHRY, CDR2 SYGVKD. This CDR3 comprises 14 residues. The CDR3 loop is CAISDSGAVHEQYF. CDR3 coding DNA: TGTGCCATCAGTGATTCTGGGGCGGTCCACGAGCAGTACTTC.

The chain has TRBV7-6 and TRBJ1-5; the D is unclear. V was cut by 6 bases and J by 6 bases, with 12 bases left in between. The CDR3 loop spans 13 amino acids. The germline V gene has CDR1 SGHVS and CDR2 FNYEAQ. The CDR3 DNA sequence: TGTGCCAGCAGTTCAACTCCTGGTCAGCCCCAGCATTTT. Its protein is CASSSTPGQPQHF.

This chain joins TRBV29-1 and TRBJ2-1; 8 bases fit TRBD1. This CDR3 has 17 amino acids. Per germline, CDR1 SQVTM and CDR2 ANQGSEA. J gave up 0 bases and V 0 bases, and 7 bases lay outside the gene matches. In DNA, the CDR3 is TGCAGCGTTGAAGATCTCCGGACAGGGTTCTCCTACAATGAGCAGTTCTTC. This gives the protein CSVEDLRTGFSYNEQFF.

J is TRBJ1-1 and V is TRBV27; unclear D gene. The CDR3 covers 15 residues. With 4 bases removed from V and 2 bases from J, the gap between germline ends came to 14 bases. The germline V gene has CDR1 MNHEY and CDR2 SMNVEV (reference sequence). In DNA form, the CDR3 reads TGTGCCAGCAGTTCAGTGGAGAGATTAAACACTGAAGCTTTCTTT. Its translation: CASSSVERLNTEAFF.

The chain carries TRBV30 and TRBJ1-6, with D perhaps TRBD1 (6 bases). V was clipped by 2 bases and J by 1 base, with 15 bases between them. Germline V gene sequence: CDR1 GTSNPN, CDR2 SVGIG (reference sequence). The CDR3 totals 17 residues. CDR3 amino acids: CAWSTGLEASYNSPLHF. CDR3 coding DNA: TGTGCCTGGAGTACAGGGTTGGAAGCATCCTATAATTCACCCCTCCACTTT.

V usage is TRBV28 and J usage is TRBJ1-5; the D is unclear. CDR3 size: 12 residues. The germline CDR1 and CDR2 sequences are MDHEN and SYDVKM. V was pared by 6 bases and J by 7 bases, with 10 bases between. The CDR3 bases are TGTGCCAGCAGCTCCGGGTGGCAGCCCCAGCATTTT. It yields the protein CASSSGWQPQHF.

This rearrangement joins TRBV29-1 to TRBJ1-2, with 8 nucleotides matching TRBD1. CDR1 is SQVTM, CDR2 ANQGSEA, per germline. The CDR3 sequence is 14 residues long. V lost 6 bases, J lost 5 bases, and 11 bases stayed unmatched. The CDR3, as DNA: TGCAGCGTGGAGGGGTTCCAGGGGGCTTATGGCTACACCTTC. Translated: CSVEGFQGAYGYTF.

The rearrangement joins TRBV7-8 to TRBJ2-7; 7 nucleotides match TRBD2. Germline CDR1 reads SGHVS; CDR2 reads FQNEAQ. V dropped 0 bases and J dropped 2; count of bases not matched to a gene: 10. This CDR3 comprises 17 residues. DNA for the CDR3: TGTGCCAGCAGCTTAGCCCGGCGGGCGGGAGTTACCTACGAGCAGTACTTC. Translation gives CASSLARRAGVTYEQYF.

This chain connects TRBV11-2 to TRBJ2-7; a weak D match, TRBD1 (6 bases). The germline CDR1 and CDR2 sequences are SGHAT and FQNNGV. The CDR3 covers 14 residues. The germline V and J ends were trimmed by 0 bases and 2 bases, with 8 bases remaining between them. The CDR3 DNA is TGTGCCAGCAGCTTAGAGGACAGAGCCTACGAGCAGTACTTC. As protein: CASSLEDRAYEQYF.

The chain joins TRBV10-1 to TRBJ2-1; 13 positions agree with TRBD2. Germline trimming cut 3 bases from V and 6 bases from J; bases unmatched to any gene: 5. Germline-derived CDR1 and CDR2 are WNHNN and SYGVQD (reference sequence). The CDR3 runs 16 residues. CDR3 nucleotides: TGCGCCAGCAGTGACCGACTAGCGGGGGGTTCCAATGAGCAGTTCTTC. Protein sequence: CASSDRLAGGSNEQFF.

The CDR3 here is CAWKGDSLMNTEAFF. In nucleotides, the CDR3 is TGTGCCTGGAAGGGGGACAGCCTTATGAACACTGAAGCTTTCTTT. The chain employs TRBV30 and TRBJ1-1, with 7 bases matching TRBD1. CDR1 is GTSNPN and CDR2 is SVGIG in the germline V gene (reference sequence). The trim removed 4 bases at V and 0 bases at J, leaving 8 bases unmatched. The length of the CDR3 is 15 residues.